This T cell receptor beta chain originates from a study of blood T cell repertoires in COVID-19. Some clones are missing from TCRdb's copy, which holds only in-frame ones; the method was immunoSEQ multiplex PCR. Found here are fewer than 250,000 clones, roughly four fifths of them singletons; the top ten hold about 12%. CDR1 LNHNV and CDR2 YYDKDF come from the germline V gene (reference sequence). The J segment lost 7 bases and the V segment lost 2 bases, leaving 6 bases of the junction unmatched. This CDR3 comprises 15 residues. J is TRBJ1-5 and V is TRBV15, with 9 bases aligning to TRBD1. Sequencing input: peripheral blood. The sequence came from a middle-aged woman with acute or convalescent COVID-19. The CDR3 DNA reads TGTGCCACCAGCAGAACGGGACAGGGTGCGCAGCCCCAGCATTTT. Translating gives CATSRTGQGAQPQHF.